A selection of T cell receptor beta chains follows, all from one sample in a study of OX40 agonist ivuxolimab in advanced cancers. Profiling relied on immunoSEQ multiplex PCR, and the TCRdb table lists in-frame clones only, not all of them. The sample contains about 76,000 clones, 89% of which appear only once. The input for sequencing was CD4+ or CD8+ T cells sorted from blood, taken in a trial of the OX40 agonist ivuxolimab. The source of these receptors is an adult with an advanced solid tumor such as melanoma, head and neck, liver or kidney cancer. The CDR3 runs from the conserved cysteine through the conserved F or W. D genes are given only for firm matches. Size tells how often a clone was seen (once, few, many) or the class of an expanded clone, and some rows leave it out.

j_call clone_size v_call d_call cdr3_aa cdr3_nt
TRBJ2-3 - TRBV19 TRBD1 CASKRWAGGLADTQYF TGTGCAAGTAAACGGTGGGCAGGGGGCTTGGCAGATACGCAGTATTTT
TRBJ1-6 - TRBV2 - CASSGGLYNSPLHF TGTGCCAGCAGTGGGGGCCTCTATAATTCACCCCTCCACTTT
TRBJ1-2 - TRBV7-3 - CASSSLIRYTF TGTGCCAGCAGCTCCCTAATCCGCTACACCTTC
TRBJ1-2 - TRBV2 TRBD1 CASSGPGQNYGYTF TGTGCCAGCAGTGGACCGGGACAGAACTATGGCTACACCTTC
TRBJ1-2 few TRBV30 - CAWSDLISDRGYTF TGTGCCTGGAGTGACCTGATCTCGGACCGCGGCTACACCTTC
TRBJ2-5 - TRBV9 TRBD2 CASSAGGTSEWETQYF TGTGCCAGCAGCGCAGGTGGCACTAGCGAGTGGGAGACCCAGTACTTC
TRBJ2-6 - TRBV18 - CASGGSGANVLTF TGTGCCAGCGGGGGCTCTGGGGCCAACGTCCTGACTTTC
TRBJ1-4 - TRBV18 - CASSPPETNEKLFF TGTGCCAGCTCACCACCGGAGACTAATGAAAAACTGTTTTTT
TRBJ1-1 - TRBV10-3 TRBD1 CAISEQSGGNTEAFF TGTGCCATCAGTGAGCAGTCAGGGGGGAACACTGAAGCTTTCTTT
TRBJ1-4 - TRBV5-5 - CASKQGATNEKLFF TGTGCCAGCAAGCAGGGTGCAACTAATGAAAAACTGTTTTTT
TRBJ1-5 - TRBV2 TRBD1 CASRNDREQPQHF TGTGCCAGCAGAAACGACAGGGAGCAGCCCCAGCATTTT
TRBJ2-7 - TRBV28 - CASGSGTVPHEQYF TGTGCCAGCGGCTCCGGGACCGTCCCCCACGAGCAGTACTTC
TRBJ2-7 - TRBV15 - CATSNKGGSYEQYF TGTGCCACCAGCAATAAAGGCGGTTCCTACGAGCAGTACTTC
TRBJ1-3 - TRBV9 TRBD1 CASSRRQGGNTIYF TGTGCCAGCAGCCGCCGACAGGGAGGAAACACCATATATTTT
TRBJ1-6 - TRBV9 TRBD1 CASSPRTGGSPLHF TGTGCCAGCAGCCCCCGGACAGGGGGTTCACCCCTCCACTTT
TRBJ2-4 once TRBV4-1 - CASSYPAGSAKNIQYF TGCGCCAGCAGTTACCCCGCAGGGTCAGCCAAAAACATTCAGTACTTC
TRBJ1-6 few TRBV6-1 - CASRINSPLHF TGTGCCAGCAGGATTAATTCACCCCTCCACTTT
TRBJ1-2 - TRBV28 - CASQPRAHGYTF TGTGCCTCCCAGCCCAGGGCACATGGCTACACCTTC
TRBJ2-1 - TRBV5-4 TRBD2 CASSLDLSGRSGEQFF TGTGCCAGCAGCTTGGACCTTAGCGGGAGATCTGGAGAGCAGTTCTTC
TRBJ1-2 - TRBV27 - CASSLGFNYGYTF TGTGCCAGCAGTTTAGGATTCAACTATGGCTACACCTTC
TRBJ1-2 - TRBV2 - CASSELFGSANYGYTF TGTGCCAGCAGTGAACTATTTGGCAGCGCTAACTATGGCTACACCTTC
TRBJ1-1 - TRBV5-1 - CASSLTENTEAFF TGCGCCAGCAGCTTGACAGAGAACACTGAAGCTTTCTTT
TRBJ1-3 - TRBV28 TRBD1 CASSFRTGLKNTIYF TGTGCCAGCAGTTTTCGGACAGGGTTGAAAAACACCATATATTTT
TRBJ2-3 - TRBV2 - CASSVQLVSTDTQYF TGTGCCAGCAGTGTTCAACTAGTGTCTACAGATACGCAGTATTTT
TRBJ2-3 - TRBV5-5 - CASSLFGTARTDTQYF TGTGCCAGCAGCTTGTTTGGGACTGCTCGTACAGATACGCAGTATTTT
TRBJ2-7 - TRBV7-2 - CASSLKREQYF TGTGCCAGCAGCTTAAAGCGCGAGCAGTACTTC
TRBJ1-1 - TRBV10-2 - CASRLVGGVTEAFF TGCGCCAGCAGATTAGTGGGCGGGGTCACTGAAGCTTTCTTT
TRBJ2-3 once TRBV7-2 - CASSLSWTARTDTQYF TGTGCCAGCAGCCTTTCTTGGACTGCCCGAACAGATACGCAGTATTTT
TRBJ2-1 - TRBV5-4 - CASSPQGASYNEQFF TGTGCCAGCAGCCCCCAGGGCGCGTCCTACAATGAGCAGTTCTTC
TRBJ1-5 - TRBV15 TRBD1 CATSRDTGDQPQHF TGTGCCACCAGCAGAGATACAGGGGATCAGCCCCAGCATTTT
TRBJ2-7 - TRBV7-8 - CASSLGSSEQYF TGTGCCAGCAGCTTAGGGTCAAGCGAGCAGTACTTC
TRBJ1-2 - TRBV6-6 - CASSLGAGFNYGYTF TGTGCCAGCTCTCTAGGGGCAGGATTTAACTATGGCTACACCTTC
TRBJ2-3 - TRBV19 - CASSIDRWETRDQYF TGTGCCAGTAGTATAGATCGCTGGGAGACAAGGGACCAGTATTTT
TRBJ1-5 - TRBV19 - CASSIGRVSNQPQHF TGTGCCAGTAGTATAGGGAGGGTTAGCAATCAGCCCCAGCATTTT
TRBJ1-2 - TRBV5-6 - CASSLISNYGYTF TGTGCCAGCAGCTTGATAAGTAACTATGGCTACACCTTC
TRBJ2-5 - TRBV5-4 - CASRMEETQYF TGTGCCAGCAGGATGGAAGAGACCCAGTACTTC
TRBJ2-7 - TRBV7-2 - CASSLVQVSEQYF TGTGCCAGCAGCTTAGTTCAAGTATCCGAGCAGTACTTC
TRBJ2-7 - TRBV7-2 TRBD2 CASSEREVYEQYF TGTGCCAGCAGCGAGCGGGAGGTCTACGAGCAGTACTTC
TRBJ2-3 once TRBV5-1 - CASSPSTPSTDTQYF TGCGCCAGCAGCCCATCAACCCCTTCCACAGATACGCAGTATTTT
TRBJ1-6 once TRBV6-5 - CASSYSTDTSNSPLHF TGTGCCAGCAGTTACTCAACGGACACATCTAATTCACCCCTCCACTTT
TRBJ1-2 - TRBV2 - CASRKDDYGYTF TGTGCCAGCCGGAAGGATGACTATGGCTACACCTTC
TRBJ2-7 - TRBV9 TRBD1 CASSEGQGSYEQYF TGTGCCAGCAGCGAGGGACAGGGGAGCTACGAGCAGTACTTC
TRBJ1-2 - TRBV2 - CASKVDRGGYTF TGTGCCAGCAAAGTCGACAGAGGGGGCTACACCTTC
TRBJ1-5 - TRBV28 - CASRDSLNQPQHF TGTGCCAGCAGGGACTCCCTCAATCAGCCCCAGCATTTT
TRBJ2-3 - TRBV29-1 - CSVVARPLSDTQYF TGCAGCGTGGTCGCGCGACCTCTGAGCGATACGCAGTATTTT
TRBJ1-6 - TRBV6-1 - CASSAGSYSYNSPLHF TGTGCCAGCAGTGCAGGGTCGTACTCCTATAATTCACCCCTCCACTTT